This is a list of T cell receptor beta chains from one sample in a study of T cells in Graves' hyperthyroidism and ophthalmopathy. TCRdb reprocessed the multiplex PCR reads via MiXCR and lists one record per CDR3 protein. This sample has hundreds of thousands of distinct CDR3 sequences, with about 20% found just once. The sequenced sample consisted of blood. The origin of the receptors is a man in his forties or fifties with Graves' ophthalmopathy. Both conserved end residues are part of each CDR3.

j_call v_call cdr3_aa
TRBJ2-5 TRBV19 CASSSTGPEETQYF
TRBJ2-1 TRBV29-1 CSASRTSPNEQFF
TRBJ2-7 TRBV9 CASSPHGGGRYEQYF
TRBJ2-7 TRBV18 CASSPPGQGPYEQYF
TRBJ1-1 TRBV29-1 CSVRSQGMAEAFF
TRBJ2-1 TRBV12-3/TRBV12-4 CASRSVNYNEQFF
TRBJ2-7 TRBV12-5 CASGLSGALYEQYF
TRBJ2-1 TRBV10-3 CAISEISTAYNEQFF
TRBJ2-3 TRBV9 CASSVRYTDTQYF
TRBJ2-3 TRBV10-3 CASASGGTSTDTQYF
TRBJ1-5 TRBV12-3/TRBV12-4 CASSLTGFSQHF
TRBJ2-4 TRBV28 CASSLNTRAKNIQYF
TRBJ2-7 TRBV7-2 CASSLGTSSREQYF
TRBJ2-7 TRBV20-1 CSARLGTASSYEQYF
TRBJ2-2 TRBV15 CATSRPGAGELFF
TRBJ2-2 TRBV12-3/TRBV12-4 CASTIAGVDRVAGELFF
TRBJ1-1 TRBV10-3 CAISGWVGNTEAFF
TRBJ1-6 TRBV6-6 CASSYADYNSPLHF
TRBJ2-7 TRBV3-1 CASSHWGYEQYF
TRBJ2-5 TRBV12-3/TRBV12-4 CASGSFETQYF
TRBJ2-1 TRBV7-9 CASSSTGTPYNEQFF
TRBJ2-2 TRBV12-3/TRBV12-4 CASSPGPTGGTGELFF
TRBJ1-1 TRBV18 CASSPNPGGVNTEAFF
TRBJ1-4 TRBV20-1 CSARRVVPTNEKLFF
TRBJ1-1 TRBV20-1 CSARRGQGVLTEAFF
TRBJ1-5 TRBV4-1 CASSRTHIPGRNQPQHF
TRBJ2-2 TRBV6-1 CASSITGSNTGELFF
TRBJ1-1 TRBV13 CASNPVNTEAFF
TRBJ2-5 TRBV12-3/TRBV12-4 CASSVKRDLLLIPETQYF
TRBJ2-1 TRBV5-1 CASSSRPGVDEQFF
TRBJ1-1 TRBV19 CASSILGTELNTEAFF
TRBJ1-2 TRBV7-3 CASSPMDRRFGGYTF